A single sample is the source of the 27 T cell receptor beta chains below, sequenced in a study of shared clonotypes between healthy human individuals. Terminally differentiated effector memory CD45RA+ cells were excluded by CCR7 positive selection of CD45RO-negative cells. Libraries were prepared by immunoSEQ multiplex PCR; TCRdb keeps only in-frame clonotypes and omits some of them. Of hundreds of thousands of clones in the sample, nearly 95% were seen once. Material for sequencing was naive CD8+ T cells sorted from blood. The receptors come from a man younger than 40 in good health.

CDR3 loop: CASSYQGAYYEQYF. The CDR3 DNA reads as TGTGCCAGCAGTTATCAGGGGGCGTACTACGAGCAGTACTTC. The chain couples TRBV28 to TRBJ2-7; 8 positions match TRBD1. CDR3 size: 14 residues. Trimming at V came to 4 bases and at J to 3 bases, leaving 5 bases not matched to a gene. The V gene's germline CDR1 is MDHEN and CDR2 SYDVKM.

The CDR3 DNA sequence: TGCAGCCTAGCGTTCTCCTACAATGAGCAGTTCTTC. It codes for CSLAFSYNEQFF. V usage is TRBV29-1 and J usage is TRBJ2-1; TRBD2 might be the D (6 bases). The CDR3 totals 12 residues. The germline CDR1 and CDR2 sequences are SQVTM and ANQGSEA. V gave up 8 bases and J gave up 0 bases, with 8 bases separating them.

The table lists this clone with a count of one. V usage is TRBV27 and J usage is TRBJ2-7; TRBD1 matches 8 bases. The CDR3 covers 14 residues. Germline V lookup: CDR1 MNHEY, CDR2 SMNVEV (reference sequence). The V gene end was trimmed by 5 bases and the J gene end by 6 bases; junction bases not matched to a gene: 9. The CDR3 DNA follows: TGTGCCAGCAGTGTACAGGGGGAAGGGGTCGAGCAGTACTTC. As protein: CASSVQGEGVEQYF.

The rearrangement uses TRBV19 and TRBJ1-5; TRBD1 is a possible D gene (6 bases). Trimming took off 4 bases at V and 3 bases at J, with 13 bases between the two ends. The germline gives CDR1 LNHDA, CDR2 SQIVND (reference sequence). The CDR3 runs 15 residues. The CDR3 DNA sequence: TGTGCCAGTAGTACCTATGACAGGTACAATCAGCCCCAGCATTTT. Translating it yields CASSTYDRYNQPQHF.

The rearrangement links TRBV27 to TRBJ1-4, with D hard to call. Trimming took 2 bases from V and 7 from J, leaving 14 bases between them. The CDR3 sequence is 15 residues long. Germline-derived CDR1 and CDR2 are MNHEY and SMNVEV (reference sequence). CDR3 nucleotides: TGTGCCAGCAGTTTAAGCGCCGGCATTGGTGAAAAACTGTTTTTT. Its protein product is CASSLSAGIGEKLFF.

This chain joins TRBV27 and TRBJ2-3; 8 nucleotides align to TRBD2. V trimming: 8 bases; J trimming: 4 bases; junction bases outside the gene matches: 11. This CDR3 is 15 amino acids long. Looked up from germline, CDR1 is MNHEY and CDR2 is SMNVEV (reference sequence). In DNA, the CDR3 is TGTGCCAGCGGACTTGGAGGGCGGGGGGCAGATACGCAGTATTTT. This gives the protein CASGLGGRGADTQYF.

CDR3 amino acids: CASSQDRITNTGELFF. Here the CDR3 DNA reads TGCGCCAGCAGCCAAGACAGAATTACGAACACCGGGGAGCTGTTTTTT. The chain links TRBV4-1 to TRBJ2-2, with D uncertain. CDR3 size: 16 residues. With 0 bases removed from V and 0 bases from J, the gap between germline ends came to 8 bases. Germline assignment: CDR1 MGHRA and CDR2 YSYEKL.

This chain's CDR3 is CASSFETEAFF. CDR3 bases: TGTGCCAGCAGTTTCGAGACTGAAGCTTTCTTT. This rearrangement joins TRBV6-5 to TRBJ1-1; no definite D call. CDR1 is MNHEY, CDR2 SVGAGI, per germline. V was clipped by 4 bases and J by 5 bases, with 5 bases between them. CDR3 length: 11 residues.

V and J are TRBV7-8 and TRBJ2-1; 11 bases fit TRBD2. The junction had 9 bases not matched to a gene; V was cut back by 1 base and J by 4 bases. The CDR3 runs to 18 residues. Per germline, CDR1 SGHVS and CDR2 FQNEAQ. The CDR3: CASSLGGLAGPKYNEQFF. The CDR3 DNA is TGTGCCAGCAGCTTAGGAGGACTAGCGGGCCCAAAATACAATGAGCAGTTCTTC.

The J gene is TRBJ2-2, the V gene TRBV9; no clear D gene. The CDR3 has 16 residues. Per germline, CDR1 SGDLS and CDR2 YYNGEE. The germline V and J ends were trimmed by 8 bases and 1 base, with 18 bases remaining between them. CDR3 region: CASHRSKGLNTGELFF. The CDR3 DNA follows: TGTGCCAGTCACCGCTCCAAGGGATTGAACACCGGGGAGCTGTTTTTT.

The rearrangement joins TRBV10-3 to TRBJ2-1, with D tentatively TRBD1 (6 bases). The CDR3 sequence is 15 residues long. V was shortened by 0 bases and J by 2 bases, with 8 bases between the two germline ends. The germline V gene encodes CDR1 ENHRY and CDR2 SYGVKD. The DNA of the CDR3 is TGTGCCATCAGTGAGTCTGGGGGCGCCTACAATGAGCAGTTCTTC. Its translation: CAISESGGAYNEQFF.

The chain uses TRBV11-3 and TRBJ2-1; D may be TRBD1 (6 bases). The V and J ends lost 4 bases and 8 bases respectively, with 12 bases between them. CDR1 and CDR2 from the germline V gene are SGHNT and YENEEA. The CDR3 runs to 13 residues. CDR3 coding DNA: TGTGCCAGCAGCTCCCGGGACACCTATGAGCAGTTCTTC. Protein: CASSSRDTYEQFF.

This chain links TRBV2 with TRBJ2-7, with D perhaps matching TRBD2 (6 bases). The CDR3 spans 13 residues. Trimming shortened V by 9 bases and J by 2 bases, and 14 bases separated the two germline ends. Per germline, CDR1 SNHLY and CDR2 FYNNEI. The CDR3 DNA sequence: TGTGCCAGTACGGGACTCAAAGCCTACGAGCAGTACTTC. It translates to CASTGLKAYEQYF.

This clone has a single count. The chain links TRBV15 to TRBJ1-1; D unclear. Deletions cut 7 bases from V and 1 base from J, with 10 bases between. Per the germline V gene, CDR1 is LNHNV and CDR2 is YYDKDF (reference sequence). This CDR3 comprises 13 residues. CDR3 region: CATTIDTNTEAFF. The CDR3 DNA is TGTGCCACCACCATCGACACGAACACTGAAGCTTTCTTT.

CDR3 in DNA: TGTGCCAGCAGCAAAAATAGCGGGAGAGGTAGTCGCACCGGGGAGCTGTTTTTT. Translation: CASSKNSGRGSRTGELFF. The gene calls are TRBV5-4 and TRBJ2-2; 9 bases line up with TRBD2. The CDR3 contains 18 residues. CDR1 is SGHNT, CDR2 YYREEE, per germline (reference sequence). Trimming took 4 bases from V and 4 from J; bases not matched to a gene: 14.

The V gene is TRBV21-1, the J gene TRBJ1-4. TRBV21-1 is shown as a pseudogene. The CDR3 extends over 14 amino acids. In DNA, the CDR3 is TGTGCCAGCAGCAACCGGGAGTCCCTTGAAAAACTGTTTTTT. Its protein is CASSNRESLEKLFF.

The chain combines TRBV15 with TRBJ1-1; D unresolved. Trimming left V 3 bases short and J 1 base short, with 12 bases between. This CDR3 comprises 15 residues. The germline CDR1 and CDR2 sequences are LNHNV and YYDKDF (reference sequence). The CDR3 protein is CATSSVRAANTEAFF. The DNA of the CDR3 is TGTGCCACCAGCAGTGTCCGGGCCGCGAACACTGAAGCTTTCTTT.

The J gene is TRBJ1-1, the V gene TRBV28; D might be TRBD1 (5 bases). The CDR3 runs 16 residues. Per the germline V gene, CDR1 is MDHEN and CDR2 is SYDVKM. V was pared by 10 bases and J by 1 base, with 22 bases between. This CDR3 is CATGEGRINENTEAFF. The CDR3 nucleotides read TGTGCCACTGGGGAGGGGCGGATTAATGAGAACACTGAAGCTTTCTTT.

This clone was counted only a few times. The J gene is TRBJ1-2, the V gene TRBV28; 8 bases fit TRBD1. The CDR3 length is 14 residues. Trimming at V came to 3 bases and at J to 6 bases, leaving 6 bases not matched to a gene. Germline assignment: CDR1 MDHEN and CDR2 SYDVKM. The CDR3 region is CASSLPGTGNGYTF. CDR3 bases: TGTGCCAGCAGTTTGCCGGGGACAGGCAATGGCTACACCTTC.

The chain is built from TRBV28 and TRBJ2-5; D is unclear. Germline lookup yields CDR1 MDHEN and CDR2 SYDVKM. Trimming took 4 bases from V and 4 from J, leaving 16 bases between them. The CDR3 loop spans 15 amino acids. The CDR3 here is CASSSSHRYLETQYF. CDR3 DNA sequence: TGTGCCAGCAGTTCTTCCCACAGATACTTAGAGACCCAGTACTTC. Looking up the rest from reference TRBV28 and TRBJ2-5 gives the full variable domain: DVKVTQSSRYLVKRTGEKVFLECVQDMDHENMFWYRQDPGLGLRLIYFSYDVKMKEKGDIPEGYSVSREKKERFSLILESASTNQTSMYLCASSSSHRYLETQYFGPGTRLLVL.

V is TRBV15 and J is TRBJ1-1; D gene uncertain. Trimming removed 3 bases from V and 0 bases from J, with 11 bases in between. The germline CDR1 and CDR2 sequences are LNHNV and YYDKDF (reference sequence). The CDR3 has 15 amino acids. Here the CDR3 reads CATSSGKALNTEAFF. The CDR3 DNA is TGTGCCACCAGCAGTGGAAAGGCCTTGAACACTGAAGCTTTCTTT.

The chain combines TRBV6-6 with TRBJ1-2; TRBD1 is a possible D gene (5 bases). V shed 2 bases and J shed 1 base, with 8 bases lying between them. Germline lookup yields CDR1 MNHNY and CDR2 SVGAGI (reference sequence). The CDR3 is 14 amino acids. The CDR3 nucleotides read TGTGCCAGCAGTTACCCGACAGTTAACTATGGCTACACCTTC. Amino acid sequence: CASSYPTVNYGYTF.

The chain is built from TRBV13 and TRBJ2-1, with 7 nucleotides matching TRBD1. Per germline, CDR1 PRHDT and CDR2 FYEKMQ (reference sequence). CDR3 length: 15 amino acids. The junction had 16 bases not matched to a gene; V was cut back by 10 bases and J by 7 bases. CDR3 bases: TGTGCCACCGAGATAGGGGGCACACTGGGGAATGAGCAGTTCTTC. As protein: CATEIGGTLGNEQFF.

The chain has TRBV7-6 and TRBJ2-5, with D possibly matching TRBD2 (6 bases). The germline gives CDR1 SGHVS, CDR2 FNYEAQ. The ends were cut back, 4 bases at V and 2 bases at J, with 14 bases in the middle. CDR3 length equals 15 residues. The CDR3 is CASSSLAERQETQYF. The CDR3 nucleotides read TGTGCCAGCAGCTCATTAGCGGAGAGACAAGAGACCCAGTACTTC. Full variable domain (rest looked up from reference TRBV7-6 and TRBJ2-5): GAGVSQSPRYKVTKRGQDVALRCDPISGHVSLYWYRQALGQGPEFLTYFNYEAQQDKSGLPNDRFSAERPEGSISTLTIQRTEQRDSAMYRCASSSLAERQETQYFGPGTRLLVL.

As to this clone: Other nucleotide sequences in the sample specify the same CDR3. The chain carries TRBV11-2 and TRBJ2-3, with 8 bases aligning to TRBD2. The germline gives CDR1 SGHAT, CDR2 FQNNGV. V was clipped by 1 base and J by 1 base; unmatched bases: 1. There are 15 residues in the CDR3. The CDR3 DNA reads TGTGCCAGCAGCTTAGGAGCGGGGGGCACAGATACGCAGTATTTT. This sequence encodes CASSLGAGGTDTQYF.

V and J are TRBV29-1 and TRBJ2-5, with TRBD1 matching 8 bases. J lost 4 bases, V lost 3 bases, and 4 bases had no gene match. The CDR3 runs to 13 residues. Germline V gene sequence: CDR1 SQVTM, CDR2 ANQGSEA. Here the CDR3 DNA reads TGCAGCGTTGATTGGCAGGGGGCAGAGACCCAGTACTTC. It yields the protein CSVDWQGAETQYF.

DNA for the CDR3: TGCGCCAGCAGCCAAGTTACACCAGGATCCTACGAGCAGTACTTC. As protein: CASSQVTPGSYEQYF. The rearrangement links TRBV4-1 to TRBJ2-7; D gene uncertain. Germline V gene sequence: CDR1 MGHRA, CDR2 YSYEKL. The CDR3 is 15 residues long. The V end lost 1 base, the J end lost 1 base, and 11 bases lay between the germline ends.